The rows below give T cell receptor beta chains drawn from one sample of a study of T-cell reconstitution after alpha-beta-depleted transplantation in children. TCRdb passed the PCR reads through MiXCR, listing each CDR3 protein once. The repertoire includes about 610,000 distinct CDR3 sequences, roughly a tenth of them detected once, and less than 4.5% sits in the top ten. The sequences come from PBMCs from the stem cell graft donor, collected from the stem cell graft. These receptors were taken from a human donor who donated a stem cell graft to a child with acute myeloid leukemia. Both conserved end residues are part of each CDR3. The D gene is left open where the match is weak. Size tells how often a clone was seen (once, few, many) or the class of an expanded clone, and some rows leave it out.

D | J | size | V | CDR3 | DNA
TRBD1 | TRBJ1-1 | few | TRBV7-9 | CASSTSGTGGWSTEAFF | TGTGCCAGCAGCACCTCCGGGACAGGGGGTTGGAGCACTGAAGCTTTCTTT
. | TRBJ2-1 | . | TRBV28 | CASNPSLYNEQFF | TGTGCCAGCAATCCATCCCTCTACAATGAGCAGTTCTTC
. | TRBJ2-5 | few | TRBV14 | CASSLQRQLQETQYF | TGTGCCAGCAGTCTCCAAAGGCAGTTACAAGAGACCCAGTACTTC
. | TRBJ1-2 | . | TRBV5-1 | CAFWYGYTF | TGCGCCTTTTGGTATGGCTACACCTTC
. | TRBJ1-1 | . | TRBV10-3 | CAIQRAGNTEAFF | TGTGCCATCCAGCGGGCGGGGAACACTGAAGCTTTCTTT
. | TRBJ2-3 | . | TRBV7-2 | CASSQQKVDTQYF | TGTGCCAGCAGCCAACAAAAGGTGGATACGCAGTATTTT
. | TRBJ1-5 | . | TRBV15 | CATSRDRQVGGNQPQHF | TGTGCCACCAGCAGAGATCGGCAGGTCGGGGGTAATCAGCCCCAGCATTTT
TRBD2 | TRBJ2-1 | few | TRBV11-1 | CASSLRTSGEHRTDNEQFF | TGTGCCAGCAGCCTCCGGACTAGCGGGGAGCACCGAACAGACAATGAGCAGTTCTTC
. | TRBJ2-1 | few | TRBV11-2 | CASSLDLQTHEQFF | TGTGCCAGCAGCTTAGATCTACAGACGCATGAGCAGTTCTTC
. | TRBJ2-1 | many | TRBV7-3 | CASSSHGGGGFNEQFF | TGTGCCAGCAGCTCCCACGGCGGAGGGGGCTTCAATGAGCAGTTCTTC
. | TRBJ2-6 | many | TRBV7-2 | CASSLNEQGITSGANVLTF | TGTGCCAGCAGCTTAAACGAGCAGGGTATAACCTCTGGGGCCAACGTCCTGACTTTC
. | TRBJ2-1 | many | TRBV11-2 | CASSLGSGTYNEQFF | TGTGCCAGCAGCTTAGGGTCAGGGACCTACAATGAGCAGTTCTTC
TRBD1 | TRBJ2-6 | . | TRBV9 | CASSVGTGILSGANVLTF | TGTGCCAGCAGCGTAGGGACAGGGATCCTCTCTGGGGCCAACGTCCTGACTTTC
. | TRBJ1-5 | few | TRBV20-1 | CSARRTVNQPQHF | TGCAGTGCTAGAAGGACAGTCAATCAGCCCCAGCATTTT
. | TRBJ2-7 | many | TRBV2 | CASRLRVGDGGQYF | TGTGCCAGCAGACTCCGAGTCGGGGATGGGGGGCAGTACTTC
. | TRBJ2-1 | . | TRBV11-1 | CASSYYAQNEQFF | TGTGCCAGCAGCTACTACGCTCAGAATGAGCAGTTCTTC
. | TRBJ2-7 | many | TRBV4-3 | CASSQEHAQSSYEQYF | TGCGCCAGCAGCCAAGAGCACGCCCAAAGCTCCTACGAGCAGTACTTC
. | TRBJ1-3 | few | TRBV2 | CASRVQSSGNTIYF | TGTGCCAGCAGGGTGCAGAGCTCTGGAAACACCATATATTTT
. | TRBJ2-7 | many | TRBV5-1 | CASSLSQVAPDEQYF | TGCGCCAGCAGCTTATCACAGGTCGCTCCTGACGAGCAGTACTTC
. | TRBJ2-3 | many | TRBV20-1 | CSGVTSTDTQYF | TGCAGTGGGGTCACGAGCACAGATACGCAGTATTTT
TRBD2 | TRBJ2-2 | . | TRBV24-1 | CATSDLRLATGELFF | TGTGCCACCAGTGATTTAAGACTAGCGACCGGGGAGCTGTTTTTT
TRBD1 | TRBJ2-7 | . | TRBV6-1 | CASRGLGTGYEQYF | TGTGCCAGCAGGGGATTGGGGACAGGGTACGAGCAGTACTTC
. | TRBJ2-3 | few | TRBV9 | CASSVGVQGVHSVEYF | TGTGCCAGCAGCGTAGGGGTTCAGGGCGTTCATTCTGTGGAGTATTTT
. | TRBJ2-7 | . | TRBV19 | CASSPWDVYEQYF | TGTGCCAGTAGTCCGTGGGACGTCTACGAGCAGTACTTC
. | TRBJ2-5 | . | TRBV19 | CASSPQGGKTQYF | TGTGCCAGTAGTCCGCAAGGGGGAAAGACCCAGTACTTC
TRBD2 | TRBJ2-7 | . | TRBV20-1 | CSARPLAVISYEQYF | TGCAGTGCTAGACCCCTAGCGGTTATCTCCTACGAGCAGTACTTC
. | TRBJ2-7 | . | TRBV5-1 | CASSPGTLSSYEQYF | TGCGCCAGCAGCCCCGGGACGCTGAGCTCCTACGAGCAGTACTTC
. | TRBJ2-2 | many | TRBV6-5 | CASSYFDLNTGELFF | TGTGCCAGCAGTTACTTCGACTTGAACACCGGGGAGCTGTTTTTT
. | TRBJ2-5 | many | TRBV7-2 | CASSPLTAQRPQETQYF | TGTGCCAGCAGTCCCTTGACAGCCCAGCGTCCCCAAGAGACCCAGTACTTC
TRBD1 | TRBJ2-7 | . | TRBV4-3 | CASSQDTGGASMVYEQYF | TGCGCCAGCAGCCAAGATACAGGGGGCGCGTCAATGGTCTACGAGCAGTACTTC
TRBD2 | TRBJ2-1 | many | TRBV20-1 | CSARAGVSYNEQFF | TGCAGTGCTAGGGCGGGAGTGTCCTACAATGAGCAGTTCTTC
. | TRBJ2-7 | few | TRBV29-1 | CSVEERHEQYF | TGCAGCGTTGAAGAGCGACACGAGCAGTACTTC
. | TRBJ1-1 | many | TRBV12-3/TRBV12-4 | CASSDLLGGTKAFF | TGTGCCAGCAGTGACCTGCTCGGCGGCACTAAAGCTTTCTTT
TRBD1 | TRBJ1-3 | . | TRBV7-2 | CASSPQGARGNTIYF | TGTGCCAGCAGCCCCCAGGGGGCGCGAGGAAACACCATATATTTT
. | TRBJ1-2 | few | TRBV15 | CATSREVGYGYTF | TGTGCCACCAGCAGGGAGGTGGGCTATGGCTACACCTTC
. | TRBJ2-1 | many | TRBV7-4 | CASSLEANEQFF | TGTGCCAGCAGCTTAGAAGCCAATGAGCAGTTCTTC
TRBD2 | TRBJ2-7 | few | TRBV6-5 | CASSYSAGGMGEQYF | TGTGCCAGCAGTTACTCGGCGGGAGGTATGGGGGAGCAGTACTTC
. | TRBJ2-1 | . | TRBV12-5 | CASGLGTNEQFF | TGTGCTAGTGGTTTGGGGACCAATGAGCAGTTCTTC
. | TRBJ2-5 | many | TRBV20-1 | CSARDPLGVLQTQYF | TGCAGTGCTAGAGATCCCCTGGGGGTTTTGCAGACCCAGTACTTC
. | TRBJ2-3 | few | TRBV7-9 | CASSLVHGSTDTQYF | TGTGCCAGCAGCTTAGTTCACGGGAGCACAGATACGCAGTATTTT
TRBD1 | TRBJ1-2 | . | TRBV5-6 | CASRDRAGYTF | TGTGCCAGCAGGGACAGGGCAGGCTACACCTTC